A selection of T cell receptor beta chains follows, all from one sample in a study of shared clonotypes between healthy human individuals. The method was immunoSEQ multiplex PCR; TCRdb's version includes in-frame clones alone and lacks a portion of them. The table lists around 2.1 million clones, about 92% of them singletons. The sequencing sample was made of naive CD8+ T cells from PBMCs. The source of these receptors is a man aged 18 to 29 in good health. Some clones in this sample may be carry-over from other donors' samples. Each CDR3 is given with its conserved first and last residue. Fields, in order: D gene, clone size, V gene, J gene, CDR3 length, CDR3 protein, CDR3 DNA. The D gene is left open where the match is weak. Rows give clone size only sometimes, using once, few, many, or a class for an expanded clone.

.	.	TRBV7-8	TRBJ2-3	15	CASSLERAGTDTQYF	TGTGCCAGCAGCTTAGAGCGGGCTGGCACAGATACGCAGTATTTT
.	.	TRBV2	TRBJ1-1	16	CASSNTRPLLNTEAFF	TGTGCCAGCAGCAACACAAGACCCCTATTGAACACTGAAGCTTTCTTT
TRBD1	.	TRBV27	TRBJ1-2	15	CASSLLQGAVYGYTF	TGTGCCAGCAGTTTATTACAGGGGGCGGTCTATGGCTACACCTTC
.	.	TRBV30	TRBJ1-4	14	CAWSAGQGNEKLFF	TGTGCCTGGAGCGCCGGGCAGGGAAATGAAAAACTGTTTTTT
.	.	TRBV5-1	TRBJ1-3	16	CASSADSLLSGNTIYF	TGCGCCAGCAGCGCCGACAGTTTACTCTCTGGAAACACCATATATTTT
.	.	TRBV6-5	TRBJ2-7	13	CASSSAGLGEQYF	TGTGCCAGCAGTTCAGCAGGGCTGGGGGAGCAGTACTTC
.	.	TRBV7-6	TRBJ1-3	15	CASSTDRSSGNTIYF	TGTGCCAGCAGCACCGACAGGAGCTCTGGAAACACCATATATTTT
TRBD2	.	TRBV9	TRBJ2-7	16	CASSAGLAERSYEQYF	TGTGCCAGCAGCGCCGGACTAGCGGAACGCTCCTACGAGCAGTACTTC
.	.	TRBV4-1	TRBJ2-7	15	CASSQVDKSSYEQYF	TGCGCCAGCAGCCAAGTTGACAAGAGCTCCTACGAGCAGTACTTC
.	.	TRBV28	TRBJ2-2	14	CASYRSGGTGELFF	TGTGCCAGCTACCGGTCCGGGGGCACCGGGGAGCTGTTTTTT
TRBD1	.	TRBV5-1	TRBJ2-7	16	CASSLAQGDRAYEQYF	TGCGCCAGCAGCTTGGCCCAGGGGGACAGGGCCTACGAGCAGTACTTC
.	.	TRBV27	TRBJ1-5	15	CASTADRNSNQPQHF	TGTGCCAGCACCGCTGACCGGAATAGCAATCAGCCCCAGCATTTT
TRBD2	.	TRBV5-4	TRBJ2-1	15	CASSLTSGRADEQFF	TGTGCCAGCAGCTTGACTAGCGGGAGGGCGGATGAGCAGTTCTTC
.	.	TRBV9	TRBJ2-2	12	CASSVGPRELFF	TGTGCCAGCAGCGTAGGGCCCCGGGAGCTGTTTTTT
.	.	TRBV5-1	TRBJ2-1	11	CASNSRLEQFF	TGCGCCAGCAATAGCCGCCTTGAGCAGTTCTTC
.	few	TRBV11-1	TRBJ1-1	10	CASSGREAFF	TGTGCCAGCAGCGGACGTGAAGCTTTCTTT
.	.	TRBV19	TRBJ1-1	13	CASSIAARTEAFF	TGTGCCAGTAGTATAGCGGCACGCACTGAAGCTTTCTTT
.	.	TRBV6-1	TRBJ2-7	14	CASSEARGFLEQYF	TGTGCCAGCAGTGAAGCGAGAGGGTTCCTCGAGCAGTACTTC
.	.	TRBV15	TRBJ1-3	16	CATSRDLSDSGNTIYF	TGTGCCACCAGCAGAGATTTGTCAGACTCTGGAAACACCATATATTTT
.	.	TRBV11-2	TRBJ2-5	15	CASRSRAANQETQYF	TGTGCCAGCAGGTCGAGGGCGGCAAATCAAGAGACCCAGTACTTC
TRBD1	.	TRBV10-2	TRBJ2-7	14	CASTDRTGPYEQYF	TGCGCCAGCACGGACAGGACCGGACCTTACGAGCAGTACTTC
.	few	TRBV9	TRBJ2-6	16	CASSVGTHAGANVLTF	TGTGCCAGCAGCGTAGGAACTCATGCTGGGGCCAACGTCCTGACTTTC
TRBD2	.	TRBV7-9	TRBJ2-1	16	CASSLGLAGGGDEQFF	TGTGCCAGCAGCCTCGGACTAGCGGGAGGAGGGGATGAGCAGTTCTTC
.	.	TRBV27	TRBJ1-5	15	CASSTYYHSNQPQHF	TGTGCCAGCAGTACATATTACCATAGCAATCAGCCCCAGCATTTT
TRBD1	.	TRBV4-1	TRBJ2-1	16	CASSQAPGTGTNEQFF	TGCGCCAGCAGCCAAGCTCCCGGGACAGGGACCAATGAGCAGTTCTTC
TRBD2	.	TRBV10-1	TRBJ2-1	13	CASSVARENEQFF	TGCGCCAGCAGTGTTGCGCGGGAGAATGAGCAGTTCTTC
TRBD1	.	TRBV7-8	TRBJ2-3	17	CASREQPGQGRTDTQYF	TGTGCCAGCAGAGAACAACCGGGACAGGGGCGCACAGATACGCAGTATTTT
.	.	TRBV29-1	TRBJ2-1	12	CSVDRMNNEQFF	TGCAGCGTTGACAGGATGAACAATGAGCAGTTCTTC
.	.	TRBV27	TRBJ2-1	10	CAVGYNEQFF	TGTGCGGTAGGGTACAATGAGCAGTTCTTC
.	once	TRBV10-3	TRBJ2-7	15	CAISDDGLPSYEQYF	TGTGCCATCAGTGATGACGGCCTCCCATCCTACGAGCAGTACTTC
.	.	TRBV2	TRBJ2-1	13	CASRETGRNEQFF	TGTGCCAGCAGGGAGACAGGGAGGAATGAGCAGTTCTTC
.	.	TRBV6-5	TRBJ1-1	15	CASSEAGSGGTEAFF	TGTGCCAGCAGCGAGGCGGGGTCTGGAGGAACTGAAGCTTTCTTT
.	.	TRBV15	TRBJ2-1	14	CATSRVGLVNEQFF	TGTGCCACCAGCAGAGTAGGTTTGGTAAATGAGCAGTTCTTC
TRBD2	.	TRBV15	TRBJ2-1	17	CATSRSLAGGPLNEQFF	TGTGCCACCAGCAGATCCTTAGCGGGAGGGCCTTTGAATGAGCAGTTCTTC
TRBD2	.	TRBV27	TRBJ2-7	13	CASSWGLAYEQYF	TGTGCCAGCAGTTGGGGACTAGCTTACGAGCAGTACTTC
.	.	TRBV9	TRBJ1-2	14	CASSGGRAHYGYTF	TGTGCCAGCAGCGGGGGGAGGGCGCACTATGGCTACACCTTC
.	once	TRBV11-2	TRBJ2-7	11	CASSLGHEQYF	TGTGCCAGCAGCTTAGGGCACGAGCAGTACTTC
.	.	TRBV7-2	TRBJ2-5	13	CASSFGGGETQYF	TGTGCCAGCAGCTTCGGAGGAGGAGAGACCCAGTACTTC
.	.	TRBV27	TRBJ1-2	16	CASSLSAGSSSRGYTF	TGTGCCAGCAGTTTATCCGCCGGGAGCTCCTCCCGTGGCTACACCTTC
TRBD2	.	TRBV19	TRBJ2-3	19	CASSSHPPWLAGTTDTQYF	TGTGCCAGTAGTTCACACCCACCCTGGCTAGCGGGAACGACAGATACGCAGTATTTT
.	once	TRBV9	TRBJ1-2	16	CASSGGTPLGSYGYTF	TGTGCCAGCAGTGGGGGGACCCCCCTAGGAAGCTATGGCTACACCTTC
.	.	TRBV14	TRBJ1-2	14	CASSQVARDYGYTF	TGTGCCAGCAGCCAAGTAGCCAGGGACTATGGCTACACCTTC
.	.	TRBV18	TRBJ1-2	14	CASSLPEQPYGYTF	TGTGCCAGCTCACTTCCGGAACAGCCTTATGGCTACACCTTC
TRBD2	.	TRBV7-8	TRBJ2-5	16	CASSKTSGRFQETQYF	TGTGCCAGCAGCAAAACTAGCGGGAGGTTCCAAGAGACCCAGTACTTC
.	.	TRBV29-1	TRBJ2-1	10	CSVWRDEQFF	TGCAGCGTTTGGCGAGATGAGCAGTTCTTC
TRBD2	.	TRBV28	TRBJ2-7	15	CASSWVATSGYEQYF	TGTGCCAGCAGTTGGGTGGCGACTAGCGGCTACGAGCAGTACTTC
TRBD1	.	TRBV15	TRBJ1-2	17	CATSRDSATGGHDSYTF	TGTGCCACCAGCAGAGATTCGGCGACAGGGGGTCACGATAGCTACACCTTC
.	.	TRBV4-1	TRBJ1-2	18	CASSQISGRSGVLSGYTF	TGCGCCAGCAGCCAGATAAGTGGGCGTTCAGGGGTATTAAGCGGCTACACCTTC
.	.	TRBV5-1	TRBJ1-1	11	CASSSYTEAFF	TGCGCCAGCAGCTCCTACACTGAAGCTTTCTTT
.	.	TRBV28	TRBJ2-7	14	CASSAGDERYEQYF	TGTGCCAGCAGTGCAGGGGATGAGAGGTACGAGCAGTACTTC
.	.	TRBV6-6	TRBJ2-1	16	CASNRAGGTGHNEQFF	TGTGCCAGCAACCGGGCGGGTGGGACGGGACACAATGAGCAGTTCTTC
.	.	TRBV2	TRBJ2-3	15	CASSDTGRAGDTQYF	TGTGCCAGCAGTGACACCGGCAGGGCCGGAGATACGCAGTATTTT
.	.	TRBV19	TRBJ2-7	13	CASSLDSSYEQYF	TGTGCCAGTAGCCTGGACAGTAGCTACGAGCAGTACTTC
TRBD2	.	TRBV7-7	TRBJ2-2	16	CASSSGTTSPRGELFF	TGTGCCAGCAGCTCAGGGACTACCTCACCAAGGGGGGAGCTGTTTTTT
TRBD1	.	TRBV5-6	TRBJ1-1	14	CASSLSAGGTEAFF	TGTGCCAGCAGCTTGTCGGCAGGGGGCACTGAAGCTTTCTTT
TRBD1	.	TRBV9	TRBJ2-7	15	CASSVGADRTYEQYF	TGTGCCAGCAGCGTAGGTGCGGACAGGACCTACGAGCAGTACTTC
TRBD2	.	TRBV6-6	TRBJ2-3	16	CASSLLSGRSGDTQYF	TGTGCCAGCAGTCTCCTCAGCGGGAGATCAGGTGATACGCAGTATTTT